Shown below are 4 T cell receptor beta chains from a single sample sequenced in a study of T cells in narcolepsy. The method was immunoSEQ multiplex PCR; TCRdb's version includes in-frame clones alone and lacks a portion of them. The sample consists of tens of thousands of clones, 83% of them appearing once. Sequenced input: memory (CD45RA-) CD4+ T cells from blood. These receptors were collected from a human donor in good health.

The rearrangement uses TRBV5-8 and TRBJ1-2, with D maybe TRBD1 (6 bases). The V gene's germline CDR1 is SGHTS and CDR2 YDEGEE. V dropped 1 base and J dropped 6 bases, with 10 bases sitting between them. This CDR3 contains 13 residues. The CDR3 DNA reads as TGTGCCAGCAGCTTGAACAGGGACGATGGCTACACCTTC. The encoded protein is CASSLNRDDGYTF.

The chain employs TRBV5-5 and TRBJ1-6; TRBD1 agrees at 7 bases. Germline CDR1 reads SGHKS; CDR2 reads YYEKEE (reference sequence). The CDR3 has 16 residues. V was clipped by 1 base and J by 3 bases; unmatched bases: 4. In DNA, the CDR3 is TGTGCCAGCAGCTTGTACAGGGGCGTCTATAATTCACCCCTCCACTTT. As protein: CASSLYRGVYNSPLHF.

This sequence joins TRBV6-1 and TRBJ2-5; D not resolved. This CDR3 spans 15 amino acids. The germline V gene encodes CDR1 MNHNS and CDR2 SASEGT. V dropped 1 base and J dropped 3 bases, with 12 bases sitting between them. The CDR3 here is CASSEGPHSEETQYF. DNA for the CDR3: TGTGCCAGCAGTGAAGGGCCCCACAGCGAAGAGACCCAGTACTTC.

The chain combines TRBV5-1 with TRBJ1-1, with D possibly matching TRBD1 (6 bases). This CDR3 has 14 amino acids. The germline CDR1 and CDR2 sequences are SGHRS and YFSETQ. V shed 3 bases and J shed 5 bases, with 14 bases lying between them. This chain's CDR3 is CASSSTGSGTEAFF. The CDR3, as DNA: TGCGCCAGCAGCTCTACAGGGTCGGGTACTGAAGCTTTCTTT.